Presented here are 20 T cell receptor beta chains from one specimen sequenced in a study of vaccination and CD4 T cells after COVID-19. Sequencing of the DNA from cultured CD4+ T cells was carried out with the Oncomine TCR Beta short-read assay. From the PCR reads, TCRdb called clonotypes with MiXCR, one entry per CDR3 protein. Seen here are over 2,500 distinct CDR3 sequences, roughly a fifth observed once, and the top ten hold more than 35%. Sample treatment: approximately nine-day PBMC culture with coronavirus spike peptide pools or control peptides (ViraFEST assay). These receptors have no identified antigens. Sequenced: CD4+ T cells from blood, cultured in vitro. The receptor source for this set is a human donor who had recovered from COVID-19.

The rearrangement joins TRBV19 to TRBJ1-6; D is uncertain. The CDR3 sequence is 14 residues long. The V and J ends lost 9 bases and 9 bases respectively, with 18 bases between them. Germline-derived CDR1 and CDR2 are LNHDA and SQIVND (reference sequence). CDR3 region: CASPPRRQGSPLHF. The CDR3, as DNA: TGTGCCAGCCCTCCCAGGAGGCAAGGTTCACCCCTCCACTTT.

This clonotype ranks as medium-sized. This sequence joins TRBV6-5 and TRBJ2-2, with 8 bases matching TRBD1. Germline V gene data show CDR1 as MNHEY and CDR2 as SVGAGI. After removal of 4 bases from V and 2 bases from J, the junction contained 6 bases not matched to a gene. CDR3 length equals 16 residues. In nucleotides, the CDR3 is TGTGCCAGCAGTTCGTATTCAGGGGGCAACACCGGGGAGCTGTTTTTT. Translating it yields CASSSYSGGNTGELFF.

The chain joins TRBV15 to TRBJ1-3; 7 bases align to TRBD1. The trim removed 0 bases at V and 0 bases at J, leaving 5 bases unmatched. Germline CDR1 reads LNHNV; CDR2 reads YYDKDF (reference sequence). The CDR3 extends over 17 amino acids. This CDR3 reads CATSRDWGTVSGNTIYF. The DNA of the CDR3 is TGTGCCACCAGCAGAGATTGGGGGACAGTCTCTGGAAACACCATATATTTT.

J is TRBJ2-7 and V is TRBV10-3; 7 bases are shared with TRBD1. The junction had 11 bases not matched to a gene; V was cut back by 7 bases and J by 5 bases. This CDR3 has 14 amino acids. Germline-derived CDR1 and CDR2 are ENHRY and SYGVKD. DNA of the CDR3: TGTGCCATCAACCCGACAGGGAAGACGAACGAGCAGTACTTC. As protein: CAINPTGKTNEQYF.

In its sample, this clonotype is medium-sized. V is TRBV6-1 and J is TRBJ1-2, with 7 positions matching TRBD1. From germline, CDR1 is MNHNS and CDR2 SASEGT. This CDR3 contains 14 residues. The J segment lost 8 bases and the V segment lost 5 bases, leaving 11 bases of the junction unmatched. The DNA of the CDR3 is TGTGCCAGCAGTCCCGTGGGGCAGGGGGGAGGCTACACCTTC. Its protein product is CASSPVGQGGGYTF.

V and J are TRBV6-1 and TRBJ1-3, with D perhaps TRBD1 (5 bases). CDR3 length: 15 residues. The germline gives CDR1 MNHNS, CDR2 SASEGT. Trimming removed 4 bases at V and 3 bases at J, with 13 bases between. The CDR3 protein is CASSGGREGGNTIYF. The CDR3 region has the DNA TGTGCCAGCAGTGGGGGCAGGGAAGGTGGAAACACCATATATTTT.

This clonotype was counted a few times. The chain couples TRBV5-1 to TRBJ1-1, with TRBD1 matching 7 bases. This CDR3 contains 14 residues. Germline-derived CDR1 and CDR2 are SGHRS and YFSETQ. J lost 1 base, V lost 3 bases, and 3 bases had no gene match. The CDR3 loop reads CASSSRQGNTEAFF. The CDR3, as DNA: TGCGCCAGCAGCTCAAGACAGGGGAACACTGAAGCTTTCTTT.

This clonotype has only a few counts. This chain links TRBV6-2 or TRBV6-3 with TRBJ1-4, with TRBD1 matching over 9 bases. CDR3 length equals 13 residues. From germline, CDR1 is MNHEY and CDR2 SVGEGT. The V gene end was trimmed by 6 bases and the J gene end by 10 bases; junction bases not matched to a gene: 6. The CDR3 sequence is CASSRDREAKLFF. The DNA of the CDR3 is TGTGCCAGCAGCCGGGACAGGGAGGCAAAACTGTTTTTT.

As to this clonotype: One end of the junction fails to match germline, which may point to a read error. The V call is TRBV7-6, the J call TRBJ2-2, with D tentatively TRBD1 (5 bases). Germline CDR1 is SGHVS and CDR2 is FNYEAQ. The CDR3 is made up of 16 amino acids. As DNA, the CDR3 is TGTGCTAGCAGCTTAAGGATACAAGGGGCCACCGGGGAGCTGTTTTTT. It codes for CASSLRIQGATGELFF.

This clonotype came up a few times. This chain connects TRBV6-2 or TRBV6-3 to TRBJ2-5; 7 bases are a match to TRBD2. Germline lookup yields CDR1 MNHEY and CDR2 SVGEGT. The CDR3 runs to 14 residues. Trimming took 5 bases from V and 4 from J; bases not matched to a gene: 7. CDR3 nucleotides: TGTGCCAGCAGTGAAAGCGGGGCGGGAGAGACCCAGTACTTC. It codes for CASSESGAGETQYF.

Notes on this clonotype: A much bigger clone sits one base away, suggesting this may be a read error. The CDR3 ends on some other residue instead of the conserved phenylalanine or tryptophan, so this is likely a read error. The J gene is TRBJ1-2, the V gene TRBV20-1; D is unclear. With 1 base removed from V and 2 bases from J, the gap between germline ends came to 8 bases. The CDR3 has 13 residues. Germline V gene lookup returns CDR1 DFQATT and CDR2 SNEGSKA (reference sequence). The CDR3 here is CSARGVANYGYTL. CDR3 coding DNA: TGCAGTGCTAGAGGGGTGGCAAACTATGGCTACACCCTC.

Relative to its sample, this clonotype is medium-sized. V and J are TRBV7-9 and TRBJ1-3; no reliable D call. The CDR3 covers 12 residues. V gave up 3 bases and J gave up 2 bases, with 2 bases separating them. Looked up from germline, CDR1 is SEHNR and CDR2 is FQNEAQ (reference sequence). CDR3 sequence: CASSFTGNTIYF. CDR3 in DNA: TGTGCCAGCAGCTTCACTGGAAACACCATATATTTT.

This clonotype was seen a handful of times. The CDR3 sequence: CASSLFPPAAGPGELFF. The CDR3 coding sequence is TGTGCCAGCAGCTTATTCCCCCCGGCGGCGGGACCCGGGGAGCTGTTTTTT. The chain uses TRBV7-3 and TRBJ2-2; perhaps TRBD2 as D (6 bases). V dropped 2 bases and J dropped 6 bases, with 19 bases sitting between them. Germline V gives CDR1 SGHTA, CDR2 FQGTGA. CDR3 length: 17 amino acids.

This clonotype is medium-sized within its sample. The CDR3 bases are TGCAGTGCTAGCCGGACTAGCGGGGGCCAAGAGACCCAGTACTTC. It encodes CSASRTSGGQETQYF. V usage is TRBV20-1 and J usage is TRBJ2-5; 13 bases agree with TRBD2. The CDR3 length is 15 residues. Germline-derived CDR1 and CDR2 are DFQATT and SNEGSKA (reference sequence). The V and J ends lost 3 bases and 1 base, in that order; junction bases with no gene match: 2.

This clonotype was observed a handful of times. J is TRBJ1-2 and V is TRBV20-1; a possible D gene is TRBD1 (5 bases). CDR1 is DFQATT, CDR2 SNEGSKA, per germline (reference sequence). Trimming removed 6 bases from V and 5 bases from J, with 19 bases in between. CDR3 size: 14 residues. The CDR3 reads CSAPSSWGQYGYTF. The CDR3 region has the DNA TGCAGTGCCCCCTCAAGTTGGGGCCAGTATGGCTACACCTTC.

The table lists this clonotype with a few counts. The chain couples TRBV20-1 to TRBJ1-2; D not resolved. Trimming left V 5 bases short and J 8 bases short, with 15 bases between. The germline V gene has CDR1 DFQATT and CDR2 SNEGSKA (reference sequence). The CDR3 totals 12 residues. This chain's CDR3 is CSAERNRNGYTF. The CDR3 DNA sequence: TGCAGTGCTGAGCGAAACAGAAACGGCTACACCTTC.

V usage is TRBV2 and J usage is TRBJ2-5; no definite D call. Per the germline V gene, CDR1 is SNHLY and CDR2 is FYNNEI. This CDR3 is 14 amino acids long. V was cut by 0 bases and J by 5 bases, with 10 bases left in between. For the CDR3, the DNA is TGTGCCAGCAGTGAAGCGTGGCAGGTGGAGACCCAGTACTTC. It yields the protein CASSEAWQVETQYF.

This chain joins TRBV30 and TRBJ2-1; D is uncertain. Germline assignment: CDR1 GTSNPN and CDR2 SVGIG (reference sequence). V was shortened by 3 bases and J by 8 bases, with 11 bases between the two germline ends. The CDR3 has 12 residues. The CDR3 sequence is CAWSQTLDEQFF. CDR3 sequence (DNA): TGTGCCTGGAGCCAAACCCTGGATGAGCAGTTCTTC.

The chain combines TRBV6-5 with TRBJ2-7; 9 positions agree with TRBD2. The germline gives CDR1 MNHEY, CDR2 SVGAGI. J was trimmed by 3 bases and V by 4 bases; bases with no gene match: 4. The CDR3 spans 14 residues. CDR3 amino acids: CASSLAGEYYEQYF. CDR3 nucleotides: TGTGCCAGCAGTTTAGCGGGGGAGTACTACGAGCAGTACTTC.

This clonotype appeared a few times. V gene TRBV25-1 combines with J gene TRBJ1-1; D perhaps matches TRBD1 (6 bases). Trimming stripped 7 bases from V and 8 bases from J, with 17 bases between. CDR1 is MGHDK and CDR2 is SYGVNS in the germline V gene. This CDR3 spans 13 amino acids. The CDR3 is CASKSGGGVEAFF. Here the CDR3 DNA reads TGTGCCAGCAAAAGTGGGGGGGGCGTGGAAGCTTTCTTT. Variable domain in full (rest from reference TRBV25-1 and TRBJ1-1): EADIYQTPRYLVIGTGKKITLECSQTMGHDKMYWYQQDPGMELHLIHYSYGVNSTEKGDLSSESTVSRIRTEHFPLTLESARPSHTSQYLCASKSGGGVEAFFGQGTRLTVV.